This TCR beta chain was captured by sequencing in a study of T-cell reconstitution after alpha-beta-depleted transplantation in children listed by TCRdb under 2016. Broadly, across the study: T-cell immune reconstitution after TCRalphabeta/CD19-depleted allogeneic hematopoietic cell transplantation in children was quantitatively tracked in the study by means of TCR repertoire profiling.

The receptor library was made with PCR. The data were produced on an Illumina HiSeq 2500. To normalize quantification of the TCRbeta repertoire, the TCR libraries were built with molecular barcoding that relied on unique molecular identifiers. TCRdb cleaned the public reads at Q25 with fastp, built clones with MiXCR and kept in-frame beta chains. Every CDR3 protein is listed once, alongside the most common genes and DNA of its rows. The sample contains about 29,000 distinct CDR3 sequences, 5% to 7% of them found a single time. The ten largest clones add up to 5.5% to 7% of the sample. The full study reports these points: Hyperexpanded clone frequencies declined over subsequent months; after one year, T-cell counts and TCRbeta diversity were mostly attributed to newly produced T cells. The apparently early recovery of alphabetaT-cell counts about two months after transplant reportedly depended on only several hundred rapidly expanded clones that came from non-depleted graft cells. In some patients, the high TCRbeta diversity seen at day 60 was put down to recipient T cells and intrathymic progenitors that had survived conditioning.

Sample treatment or condition, as interpreted from the label and publication: allogeneic hematopoietic cell transplantation with graft depleted of TCRalphabeta T cells and CD19 B cells. TCRalphabeta/CD19-depleted allogeneic hematopoietic cell grafts were given to the transplant recipients, all of whom were children. This clonotype occurred many times. The specificity of this receptor is unknown. One base away there is no much larger clone; base qualities are not given. According to the germline V gene, CDR1 reads MGHDK and CDR2 reads SYGVNS. The CDR3 starts with the cysteine, ends with the phenylalanine, and has 14 residues. The kept DNA is CDR3 alone, 42 bases in frame from the first base. From V the trimming removes 4 bases and from J it removes 5 bases, while the gene matches leave 4 bases of the junction unaccounted for.

This receptor was identified in a male patient between 10 and 17 years old who had a stem cell transplant for acute myeloid leukemia, so the T cells may come from the graft donor. The V gene is TRBV25-1 and the J gene is TRBJ2-1, with 8 junctional bases fitting TRBD2. Sequencing was performed on PBMCs, mostly from graft donor cells, taken 180 days after TCRalphabeta/CD19-depleted stem cell transplant. The DNA reads TGTGCCAGCAGTGGGCTAGCGGGTAACAATGAGCAGTTCTTC. Translated, this gives CASSGLAGNNEQFF.